This T cell receptor beta chain came from a study of cytomegalovirus exposure and HLA in healthy donors. The CDR3 has 16 residues. The V end was cut by 0 bases, the J end by 0 bases, with 12 bases between. Per germline, CDR1 SGDLS and CDR2 YYNGEE. Among the roughly 120 subjects of the validation cohort, separate from the approximately 670-subject first cohort, were the donors. Generated by immunoSEQ multiplex PCR, the TCRdb table keeps only in-frame clones and is missing some. The sample contains tens of thousands of clones, roughly 92% of which appear only once. General observations from the study: It was confirmed in vitro that three of the CMV-associated chains were specific for CMV antigens. Reportedly, diagnosis of cytomegalovirus status by the classifier showed high specificity and sensitivity. Associated with cytomegalovirus, according to the listing, were around 160 TCR beta chains.

Concerning this clone itself: Its target is unknown.

The chain uses TRBV9 and TRBJ1-1, with TRBD1 as a possible D gene (5 bases). The sequencing sample was made of PBMCs. The sequence derives from a man in his late teens or twenties in good health and CMV-seropositive. CDR3 in DNA: TGTGCCAGCAGCGTAGAGGGGTTGGAAATGAACACTGAAGCTTTCTTT. Translating gives CASSVEGLEMNTEAFF.